One TCR beta chain is described in this entry. The antigen remains undetermined. Per germline, CDR1 MNHEY and CDR2 SVGAGI. V was trimmed by 8 bases and J by 4 bases, leaving 20 bases between them. The CDR3 covers 15 residues. These data belong to a study of T cell responses to AZD1222 COVID-19 vaccine. Study background: Combined were second doses at about 4 or about 12 weeks. General observations from the study: After two AZD1222 doses, spike-specific TCR breadth and depth rose versus day 0. Targeting of unmutated variant regions was reportedly seen in nearly half of spike-specific TCRs. At baseline, just a handful of AZD1222 recipients tested seropositive.

Using immunoSEQ multiplex PCR, the repertoire was profiled, and TCRdb retains in-frame clones only, with some absent. The repertoire holds 130,000 to 150,000 clones, about nine tenths seen once, with about 3.4% in the top ten. This specimen consisted of peripheral blood, obtained on day 0 of AZD1222 vaccination. The chain uses TRBV6-5 and TRBJ1-1, with D tentatively TRBD1 (6 bases). The receptor was isolated from an adult in good health. This CDR3 reads CASLPYSRGGTEAFF. Written as DNA, the CDR3 is TGTGCCAGCCTCCCTTACTCCCGAGGGGGCACTGAAGCTTTCTTT.